Following are 9 T cell receptor beta chains from one sample sequenced in a study of T cell changes during pregnancy in multiple sclerosis. Only in-frame clones appear in the TCRdb table, and some are missing; sequencing was by immunoSEQ multiplex PCR. The table lists some 100,000 clones, approximately 92% of them singletons. The sample was peripheral blood, taken after pregnancy. These receptors were collected from a female donor with multiple sclerosis, enrolled in a pregnancy study.

This sequence joins TRBV7-9 and TRBJ1-1, with 9 bases aligning to TRBD1. The J segment lost 0 bases and the V segment lost 1 base, leaving 9 bases of the junction unmatched. From germline, CDR1 is SEHNR and CDR2 FQNEAQ (reference sequence). This CDR3 has 18 amino acids. The CDR3 DNA is TGTGCCAGCAGCTTAGGGGTTTTTACAGGGGGCATGAACACTGAAGCTTTCTTT. This translates into CASSLGVFTGGMNTEAFF. The full variable domain, completed using reference TRBV7-9 and TRBJ1-1, is DTGVSQNPRHKITKRGQNVTFRCDPISEHNRLYWYRQTLGQGPEFLTYFQNEAQLEKSRLLSDRFSAERPKGSFSTLEIQRTEQGDSAMYLCASSLGVFTGGMNTEAFFGQGTRLTVV.

J is TRBJ2-5 and V is TRBV7-2, with 10 nucleotides matching TRBD2. Trimming took 1 base from V and 5 from J; bases not matched to a gene: 7. In germline, CDR1 is SGHTA, CDR2 FQGNSA. The CDR3 has 16 amino acids. The CDR3 DNA sequence: TGTGCCAGCAGCTTAGGCGCTAGCGGGGGACAGGAGACCCAGTACTTC. This gives the protein CASSLGASGGQETQYF.

This clone appeared a few times. The chain uses TRBV7-7 and TRBJ1-6; 7 bases line up with TRBD1. With 5 bases clipped from V and 0 bases from J, the junction kept 13 bases outside the gene matches. CDR1 and CDR2 (germline): SSHAT, FNYEAQ (reference sequence). CDR3 length: 19 residues. The chain's CDR3 is CASSPLLPDRISYNSPLHF. Here the CDR3 DNA reads TGTGCCAGCAGCCCCCTCCTACCGGACAGGATCTCCTATAATTCACCCCTCCACTTT. The whole variable domain, remainder taken from reference TRBV7-7 and TRBJ1-6, is GAGVSQSPRYKVTKRGQDVTLRCDPISSHATLYWYQQALGQGPEFLTYFNYEAQPDKSGLPSDRFSAERPEGSISTLTIQRTEQRDSAMYRCASSPLLPDRISYNSPLHFGNGTRLTVT.

The rearrangement uses TRBV18 and TRBJ1-4; 9 bases fit TRBD1. The CDR3 covers 17 residues. Germline V lookup: CDR1 KGHSH, CDR2 LQKENI. V was pared by 3 bases and J by 7 bases, with 12 bases of the junction left unmatched. The CDR3 DNA is TGTGCCAGCTCACCTCAACTACAGGGGGCGGGGAGTGAAAAACTGTTTTTT. Residues: CASSPQLQGAGSEKLFF.

This chain uses TRBV7-2 with TRBJ2-6, with unresolved D. CDR1 is SGHTA and CDR2 is FQGNSA in the germline V gene. The CDR3 has 14 residues. V shed 5 bases and J shed 2 bases, with 7 bases lying between them. CDR3 DNA sequence: TGTGCCAGCAGCCCCTTTCCTGGGGCCAACGTCCTGACTTTC. Amino acid sequence: CASSPFPGANVLTF.

The chain has TRBV4-1 and TRBJ1-1; perhaps TRBD1 as D (5 bases). The V gene's germline CDR1 is MGHRA and CDR2 YSYEKL. V lost 4 bases to trimming and J lost 4 bases, with 13 bases between them. The CDR3 consists of 14 residues. The CDR3, as DNA: TGCGCCAGCAGCCCCGGTGGGGGGACCACTGAAGCTTTCTTT. Translated: CASSPGGGTTEAFF.

This chain joins TRBV5-1 and TRBJ1-4; D gene ambiguous. The CDR3 extends over 14 amino acids. The germline gives CDR1 SGHRS, CDR2 YFSETQ. Trimming left V 0 bases short and J 8 bases short, with 11 bases between. The CDR3 reads CASSLGGEREKLFF. CDR3 DNA: TGCGCCAGCAGCTTGGGCGGGGAGCGGGAAAAACTGTTTTTT.

The rearrangement links TRBV28 to TRBJ1-2; D remains ambiguous. The CDR3 spans 12 residues. The germline gives CDR1 MDHEN, CDR2 SYDVKM. Trimming removed 5 bases at V and 2 bases at J, with 6 bases between. The CDR3 reads CASSGLNYGYTF. The CDR3 DNA sequence: TGTGCCAGCAGTGGACTGAACTATGGCTACACCTTC.

Here the CDR3 reads CASSQAPGRMNTEAFF. For the CDR3, the DNA is TGTGCCAGCAGCCAAGCCCCAGGGAGGATGAACACTGAAGCTTTCTTT. The chain uses TRBV4-2 and TRBJ1-1; a possible D gene is TRBD1 (5 bases). The V gene's germline CDR1 is LGHNA and CDR2 YNFKEQ. V was trimmed by 1 base and J by 0 bases, leaving 12 bases between them. The CDR3 consists of 16 residues.